This T cell receptor beta chain was captured by sequencing in a study of CD8+CD57+ T cells in acquired aplastic anemia. Genomic DNA acted as the template from which TCR beta VDJ combination and CDR3 sequence profiling were carried out. TCRdb reprocessed the reads with MiXCR, giving one entry per CDR3 protein. Here the sample spans 80,000 to 100,000 distinct CDR3 sequences, 55% to 80% being singletons. In its sample, this clonotype was seen a few times. Patients sequenced had flow cytometry evidence of CD8+CD57+ cell expansion. The CDR3 totals 16 residues. CDR1 and CDR2 (germline): DFQATT, SNEGSKA (reference sequence). Trimming at V came to 1 base and at J to 5 bases, leaving 7 bases not matched to a gene.

The J gene is TRBJ2-5, the V gene TRBV20-1; 13 nucleotides match TRBD2. This TCR was recovered from a human donor with aplastic anemia. The sample was sorted CD4+, CD8+, or CD8+CD57+ T cells (not recorded which) from PBMCs. CDR3 protein: CSARGTSGSSKETQYF. As DNA, the CDR3 is TGCAGTGCTAGAGGGACTAGCGGGAGTTCGAAGGAGACCCAGTACTTC.